Given below is one TCR beta chain in context. This entry belongs to a study of T-cell reconstitution after alpha-beta-depleted transplantation in children. Germline-derived CDR1 and CDR2 are LGHNA and YNFKEQ. Trimming removed 1 base from V and 4 bases from J; junction bases left unmatched: 4. The CDR3 totals 15 residues. Library preparation (for TCRbeta) was performed with unique molecular identifiers. Using its own MiXCR run on the PCR reads, TCRdb lists one record per CDR3 protein. The table lists a few hundred thousand distinct CDR3 sequences, about 11% of them singletons. The chain is built from TRBV4-2 and TRBJ2-1, with 7 bases matching TRBD2. Sequencing used PBMCs from the stem cell graft donor, obtained from the stem cell graft. The sequence came from a human donor who donated a stem cell graft to a child with acute myeloid leukemia. CDR3 sequence (DNA): TGTGCCAGCAGCCAAGCTAGCGGAGGGTACAATGAGCAGTTCTTC. Its translation: CASSQASGGYNEQFF.